This T cell receptor (beta chain) comes out of a study of CD8 T cells in Susac syndrome. Trimming took 1 base from V and 0 from J; bases not matched to a gene: 9. Germline CDR1 reads LGHDT; CDR2 reads YNNKEL (reference sequence). The CDR3 is 18 amino acids. Random hexamers were used to reverse transcribe the RNA input (about 0.45 to 1 ug). TCRdb recomputed calls from the immunoSEQ multiplex PCR reads with MiXCR, one row per CDR3 protein. The sample has around 200,000 distinct CDR3 sequences; approximately 95% are singletons. The sequence derives from a human donor with multiple sclerosis. The chain combines TRBV3-1 with TRBJ2-3; 8 nucleotides match TRBD1. Sequencing used CD4+ T cells from PBMCs. This CDR3 is CASSQGPWTGQSTDTQYF. CDR3 in DNA: TGTGCCAGCAGCCAAGGACCCTGGACAGGGCAAAGCACAGATACGCAGTATTTT.